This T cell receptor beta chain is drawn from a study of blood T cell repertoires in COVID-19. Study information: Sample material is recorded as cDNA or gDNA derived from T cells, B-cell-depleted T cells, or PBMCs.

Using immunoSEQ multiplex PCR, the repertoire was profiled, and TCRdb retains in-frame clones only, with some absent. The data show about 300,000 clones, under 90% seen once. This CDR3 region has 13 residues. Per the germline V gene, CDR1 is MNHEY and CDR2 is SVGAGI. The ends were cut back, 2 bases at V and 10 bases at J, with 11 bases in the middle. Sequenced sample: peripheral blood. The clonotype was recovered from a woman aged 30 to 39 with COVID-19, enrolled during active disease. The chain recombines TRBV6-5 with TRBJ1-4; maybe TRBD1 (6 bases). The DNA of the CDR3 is TGTGCCAGCAGTTACAGGGGGTTCGGAAAACTGTTTTTT. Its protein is CASSYRGFGKLFF.